Detailed here is one TCR beta chain. A much larger clone lies one base from this, so it may be a read error. TCRdb re-called the RACE reads with MiXCR, one entry per CDR3 protein. Here the sample spans just under 65,000 distinct CDR3 sequences, 8% to 13% being singletons. This entry comes from a study of human T cells and chemical hapten exposure. V gave up 4 bases and J gave up 1 base; unmatched junction bases: 2. Looked up from germline, CDR1 is LGHNA and CDR2 is YNFKEQ. This CDR3 is built from 14 residues. Time point here: patch test 3, about 24 weeks after DPC sensitization. Treatment defined: therapeutic diphenylcyclopropenone sensitization with weekly scalp DPC.

The specimen comprised whole blood, sampled in connection with sensitization to the hapten diphenylcyclopropenone (DPC). The rearrangement uses TRBV4-2 and TRBJ1-1, with TRBD1 identical over 8 bases. The receptor was derived from a woman aged 30 to 39 with alopecia areata. Some clones in this sample may be carry-over from other donors' samples. CDR3 protein: CASSPDRANTEAFF. In nucleotides, the CDR3 is TGTGCCAGCAGCCCGGACAGGGCGAACACTGAAGCTTTCTTT.